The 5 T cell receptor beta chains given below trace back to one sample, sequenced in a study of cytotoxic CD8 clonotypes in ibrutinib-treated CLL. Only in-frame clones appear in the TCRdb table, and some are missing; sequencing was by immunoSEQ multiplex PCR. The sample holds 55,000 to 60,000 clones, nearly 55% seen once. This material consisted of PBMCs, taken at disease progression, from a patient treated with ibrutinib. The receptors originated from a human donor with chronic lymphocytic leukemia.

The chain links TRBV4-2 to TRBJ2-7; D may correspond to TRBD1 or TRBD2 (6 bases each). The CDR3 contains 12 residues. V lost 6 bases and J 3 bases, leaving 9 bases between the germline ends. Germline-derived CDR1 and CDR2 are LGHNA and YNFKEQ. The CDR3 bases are TGTGCCAGCAGGGGGGGCGGCTACGAGCAGTACTTC. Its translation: CASRGGGYEQYF.

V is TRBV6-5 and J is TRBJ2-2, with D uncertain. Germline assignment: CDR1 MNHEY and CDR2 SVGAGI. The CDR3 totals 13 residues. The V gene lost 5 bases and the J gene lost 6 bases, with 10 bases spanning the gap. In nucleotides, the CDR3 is TGTGCCAGCAGTCTCCGCCTTGCCGGGGAGCTGTTTTTT. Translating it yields CASSLRLAGELFF.

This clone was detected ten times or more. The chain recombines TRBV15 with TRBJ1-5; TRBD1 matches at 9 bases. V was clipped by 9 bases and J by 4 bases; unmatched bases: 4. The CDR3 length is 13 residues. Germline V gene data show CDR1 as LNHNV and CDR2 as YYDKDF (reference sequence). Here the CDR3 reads CATTGGANQPQHF. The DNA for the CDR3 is TGTGCCACAACAGGGGGCGCAAATCAGCCCCAGCATTTT.

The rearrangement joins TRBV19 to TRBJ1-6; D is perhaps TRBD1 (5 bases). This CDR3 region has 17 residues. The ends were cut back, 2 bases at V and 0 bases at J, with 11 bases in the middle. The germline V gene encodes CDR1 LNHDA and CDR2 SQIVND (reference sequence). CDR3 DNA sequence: TGTGCCAGTAGTATAATAGGGACCAGCTCCTATAATTCACCCCTCCACTTT. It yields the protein CASSIIGTSSYNSPLHF.

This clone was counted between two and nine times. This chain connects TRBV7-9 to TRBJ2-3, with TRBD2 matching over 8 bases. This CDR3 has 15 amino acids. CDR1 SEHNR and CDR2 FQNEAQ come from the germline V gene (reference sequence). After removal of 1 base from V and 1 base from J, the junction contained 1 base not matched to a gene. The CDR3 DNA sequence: TGTGCCAGCAGCTTAGTTAGCGGGGGCACAGATACGCAGTATTTT. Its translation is CASSLVSGGTDTQYF. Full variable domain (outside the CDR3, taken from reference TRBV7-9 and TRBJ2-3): DTGVSQNPRHKITKRGQNVTFRCDPISEHNRLYWYRQTLGQGPEFLTYFQNEAQLEKSRLLSDRFSAERPKGSFSTLEIQRTEQGDSAMYLCASSLVSGGTDTQYFGPGTRLTVL.